The clone carrying this T cell receptor beta chain appeared once. Its antigen is currently unknown. This specimen belongs to a study of cytomegalovirus exposure and HLA in healthy donors. Deletions cut 7 bases from V and 8 bases from J, with 15 bases between. Germline values: CDR1 ENHRY, CDR2 SYGVKD. The CDR3 consists of 13 residues. Whole-study findings and limits: Most CMV-associated TCR beta chains were later found to appear HLA-restricted. Later on, a genetic analysis was performed. It linked a missense variant in DCLRE1C with V- and J-gene trimming of TCR beta.

This PCR relied on a set of 60 Vbeta primers and 13 Jbeta primers. The repertoire was sequenced with immunoSEQ multiplex PCR; TCRdb's copy has only in-frame clones and lacks some. The sample contains fewer than 200,000 clones, approximately 81% of which appear only once. The receptor comes from a woman aged 25 to 45 in good health and CMV-seronegative. The V and J genes are TRBV10-3 and TRBJ2-1, with D possibly matching TRBD2 (5 bases). What was sequenced was PBMCs. The CDR3 DNA sequence: TGTGCCATCAACGAGGACCCCGGGGATGAGCAGTTCTTC. Its translation: CAINEDPGDEQFF.